A selection of T cell receptor beta chains follows, all from one sample in a study of T cells after yellow fever vaccination. TCRdb re-derived calls from the 5' RACE reads in MiXCR, one entry per CDR3 protein. Of a few hundred thousand distinct CDR3 sequences listed, 11% were seen once; the top ten hold around 19%. This sample comprised PBMCs, obtained on the day of the first yellow fever vaccination. The receptors derive from a man younger than 30 who received the YFV17D yellow fever vaccine. CDR3s include the opening cysteine and the closing phenylalanine or tryptophan. The order of the fields is V gene, J gene, CDR3 protein.

v_gene: TRBV3-1
j_gene: TRBJ1-1
CDR3aa: CASSLRGSPEAFF

v_gene: TRBV12-3/TRBV12-4
j_gene: TRBJ1-3
CDR3aa: CASSLVWGFAGNTIYF

v_gene: TRBV4-2
j_gene: TRBJ1-3
CDR3aa: CASSQGHGGLDGNTIYF

v_gene: TRBV5-4
j_gene: TRBJ2-7
CDR3aa: CASSQTSGGWEQYF

v_gene: TRBV2
j_gene: TRBJ2-2
CDR3aa: CASSSQFTGELLF

v_gene: TRBV7-2
j_gene: TRBJ2-1
CDR3aa: CASSLVRDAYNEQFF

v_gene: TRBV12-3/TRBV12-4
j_gene: TRBJ2-3
CDR3aa: CASSLTGYPQYF

v_gene: TRBV5-6
j_gene: TRBJ2-7
CDR3aa: CASSVGTTYEQYF

v_gene: TRBV10-3
j_gene: TRBJ2-3
CDR3aa: CAITPREQTDTQYF

v_gene: TRBV9
j_gene: TRBJ1-2
CDR3aa: CASNSLSGYRGYTF

v_gene: TRBV19
j_gene: TRBJ2-1
CDR3aa: CASSISRYNEQFF

v_gene: TRBV12-3/TRBV12-4
j_gene: TRBJ1-1
CDR3aa: CASSLTGATEAFF

v_gene: TRBV4-1
j_gene: TRBJ2-3
CDR3aa: CASSQARARADTQYF

v_gene: TRBV10-3
j_gene: TRBJ2-5
CDR3aa: CAISRATLQETQYF

v_gene: TRBV7-9
j_gene: TRBJ2-1
CDR3aa: CASSPPRISDEQFF

v_gene: TRBV4-3
j_gene: TRBJ1-2
CDR3aa: CASSQSVTGSGYTF

v_gene: TRBV14
j_gene: TRBJ1-1
CDR3aa: CASSPGHTEAFF

v_gene: TRBV5-6
j_gene: TRBJ1-1
CDR3aa: CASSLEQELEAFF

v_gene: TRBV18
j_gene: TRBJ2-7
CDR3aa: CASSLTSGELDEQYF

v_gene: TRBV7-9
j_gene: TRBJ1-1
CDR3aa: CASSLGPAANTEAFF

v_gene: TRBV5-1
j_gene: TRBJ2-1
CDR3aa: CASSSGTAEQNNEQFF

v_gene: TRBV6-5
j_gene: TRBJ2-3
CDR3aa: CASSLYSADTQYF

v_gene: TRBV4-1
j_gene: TRBJ2-5
CDR3aa: CASSQGAAPMTQYF

v_gene: TRBV5-1
j_gene: TRBJ2-7
CDR3aa: CASSLRTGGNYEQYF

v_gene: TRBV5-1
j_gene: TRBJ2-3
CDR3aa: CASSLATGRTDTQYF

v_gene: TRBV7-2
j_gene: TRBJ2-1
CDR3aa: CASSLIFGVQFF

v_gene: TRBV5-1
j_gene: TRBJ2-7
CDR3aa: CASTAGTGSFEQYF

v_gene: TRBV20-1
j_gene: TRBJ2-5
CDR3aa: CSARDNHFQETQYF

v_gene: TRBV20-1
j_gene: TRBJ2-7
CDR3aa: CSARDLGRDSYEQYF

v_gene: TRBV19
j_gene: TRBJ2-2
CDR3aa: CASSNLGSANTGELFF

v_gene: TRBV5-1
j_gene: TRBJ2-1
CDR3aa: CASSSSGLAGIVYNEQFF

v_gene: TRBV7-9
j_gene: TRBJ2-3
CDR3aa: CASSRMDGFTDTQYF

v_gene: TRBV9
j_gene: TRBJ2-3
CDR3aa: CASSVEVNPLADTQYF

v_gene: TRBV7-2
j_gene: TRBJ1-1
CDR3aa: CASSARTAMNTEAFF

v_gene: TRBV20-1
j_gene: TRBJ2-5
CDR3aa: CSALTETQYF

v_gene: TRBV12-3/TRBV12-4
j_gene: TRBJ2-1
CDR3aa: CASSQRISGEGNEQFF

v_gene: TRBV19
j_gene: TRBJ2-2
CDR3aa: CASSFNRGKKPGEQFF

v_gene: TRBV9
j_gene: TRBJ2-1
CDR3aa: CASSVGQGPLYEQFF

v_gene: TRBV12-3/TRBV12-4
j_gene: TRBJ2-1
CDR3aa: CASSRNPGEQFF

v_gene: TRBV19
j_gene: TRBJ1-5
CDR3aa: CASKDGRGPQPQHF

v_gene: TRBV5-1
j_gene: TRBJ2-3
CDR3aa: CASNSAGQRTDTQYF

v_gene: TRBV9
j_gene: TRBJ2-1
CDR3aa: CASTVSGGASEQFF

v_gene: TRBV7-2
j_gene: TRBJ2-1
CDR3aa: CASSPYSSSYNEQFF

v_gene: TRBV5-6
j_gene: TRBJ2-1
CDR3aa: CASSLEYRYNEQFF

v_gene: TRBV18
j_gene: TRBJ1-5
CDR3aa: CASSRSGDQPQHF

v_gene: TRBV12-3/TRBV12-4
j_gene: TRBJ1-1
CDR3aa: CASSFRGFIEAFF

v_gene: TRBV20-1
j_gene: TRBJ1-2
CDR3aa: CSAASGVTNYGYTF

v_gene: TRBV11-2
j_gene: TRBJ2-7
CDR3aa: CASSLDPGQGAIEQYF

v_gene: TRBV14
j_gene: TRBJ2-4
CDR3aa: CASSQEAKNIQYF

v_gene: TRBV5-1
j_gene: TRBJ1-1
CDR3aa: CASSSGLHTRDTEAFF

v_gene: TRBV5-1
j_gene: TRBJ2-2
CDR3aa: CASSPGLAGDYTGELFF

v_gene: TRBV4-2
j_gene: TRBJ1-5
CDR3aa: CAMGTGLVCQPQHF

v_gene: TRBV19
j_gene: TRBJ1-5
CDR3aa: CATNQGFNQPQHF